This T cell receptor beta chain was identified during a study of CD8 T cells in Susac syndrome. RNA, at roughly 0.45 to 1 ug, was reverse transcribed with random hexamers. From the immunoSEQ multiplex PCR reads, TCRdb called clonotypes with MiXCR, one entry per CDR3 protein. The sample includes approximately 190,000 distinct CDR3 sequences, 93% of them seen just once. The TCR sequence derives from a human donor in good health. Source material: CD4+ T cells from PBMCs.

The CDR3 spells CASSLRGVRTDTQYF. For the CDR3, the DNA is TGCGCCAGCAGCTTGAGGGGGGTCAGAACAGATACGCAGTATTTT. The chain recombines TRBV5-1 with TRBJ2-3; D is possibly TRBD1 or TRBD2 (6 bases each). V lost 1 base, J lost 3 bases, and 12 bases lay in between. The CDR3 covers 15 residues. Germline V CDR1 and CDR2: SGHRS, YFSETQ.